These T cell receptor beta chains were read from a single sample in a study of blood T cell repertoires in COVID-19. Clones were sequenced by immunoSEQ multiplex PCR, and TCRdb holds only the in-frame ones, with some missing. Of about 220,000 clones listed, more than 65% are singletons. The sample comprised peripheral blood. Receptors originate from a woman in her twenties or thirties who had recovered from COVID-19. Each CDR3 is given with its conserved first and last residue. D genes are given only for firm matches. Clone size is not always given. Where it is, it says once, few, many or a class for expanded clones.

J,V,D,size,CDR3,DNA
TRBJ2-4,TRBV5-5,TRBD2,NA,CASSLKGISGRAGSIQYF,TGTGCCAGCAGCTTGAAGGGGATCAGCGGGAGGGCCGGTAGCATTCAGTACTTC
TRBJ2-5,TRBV6-5,TRBD1,few,CASSSPRTGKETQYF,TGTGCCAGCAGTTCACCCCGGACAGGGAAAGAGACCCAGTACTTC
TRBJ2-2,TRBV7-3,TRBD2,NA,CASSPGLAGAGELFF,TGTGCCAGCAGTCCTGGACTAGCGGGCGCCGGGGAGCTGTTTTTT
TRBJ2-2,TRBV6-1,TRBD1,NA,CASSERQGITGELFF,TGTGCCAGCAGTGAGCGACAGGGGATCACCGGGGAGCTGTTTTTT
TRBJ1-1,TRBV4-1,NA,NA,CASQDSSNTEAFF,TGCGCCAGCCAGGACAGCTCAAACACTGAAGCTTTCTTT
TRBJ1-4,TRBV10-2,NA,NA,CASRGQSANEKLFF,TGCGCCAGCAGAGGACAGTCGGCAAATGAAAAACTGTTTTTT
TRBJ1-4,TRBV30,TRBD1,NA,CAWEQGAVEKLFF,TGTGCCTGGGAACAGGGGGCAGTTGAAAAACTGTTTTTT
TRBJ1-6,TRBV10-3,NA,NA,CAISESGQLTLHF,TGTGCCATCAGTGAATCAGGCCAATTGACCCTCCACTTT
TRBJ2-2,TRBV11-2,TRBD2,NA,CASSSVAGGTGELFF,TGTGCCAGCAGCTCGGTAGCGGGAGGGACCGGGGAGCTGTTTTTT
TRBJ2-2,TRBV19,NA,NA,CASSIGGPERLLFF,TGTGCCAGTAGTATCGGGGGGCCTGAAAGGTTGCTGTTTTTT
TRBJ2-4,TRBV5-6,NA,NA,CASSSYTDSLAKNIQYF,TGTGCCAGCAGCTCCTATACCGATTCTTTAGCCAAAAACATTCAGTACTTC
TRBJ2-5,TRBV7-2,TRBD1,NA,CASSPRGTGGAETQYF,TGTGCCAGCAGCCCGAGGGGTACAGGGGGCGCAGAGACCCAGTACTTC
TRBJ2-3,TRBV5-1,NA,NA,CASSLAGRRGDTQYF,TGCGCCAGCAGCTTGGCCGGTAGACGGGGAGATACGCAGTATTTT
TRBJ1-5,TRBV13,NA,NA,CASSLSRAIGPQHF,TGTGCCAGCAGCTTATCCAGGGCAATCGGTCCCCAGCATTTT
TRBJ1-2,TRBV6-1,TRBD1,once,CASSVGGQGKAGYGYTF,TGTGCCAGCAGTGTGGGGGGACAGGGGAAAGCAGGGTATGGCTACACCTTC
TRBJ2-2,TRBV28,TRBD2,NA,CASSSSGSSTGELFF,TGTGCCAGCAGTTCTAGCGGGAGTTCCACCGGGGAGCTGTTTTTT
TRBJ2-5,TRBV5-1,TRBD2,NA,CASSLIAGGPGETQYF,TGCGCCAGCAGCTTGATAGCGGGAGGGCCGGGGGAGACCCAGTACTTC
TRBJ2-3,TRBV29-1,NA,NA,CSVVKRAIDTQYF,TGCAGCGTTGTAAAGCGGGCAATAGATACGCAGTATTTT
TRBJ1-2,TRBV21-1,NA,NA,CASSKSRGFFTSYGYTF,TGTGCCAGCAGCAAAAGTCGCGGGTTTTTTACTAGCTATGGCTACACCTTC
TRBJ2-1,TRBV5-1,NA,NA,CASSFIATLRGEQFF,TGCGCCAGCAGCTTTATTGCGACCCTCAGGGGTGAGCAGTTCTTC
TRBJ2-7,TRBV19,NA,NA,CASSIEDSYEQYF,TGTGCCAGTAGTATCGAGGACTCCTACGAGCAGTACTTC
TRBJ2-7,TRBV14,TRBD1,NA,CASRQGDKQYF,TGTGCCAGCAGACAGGGGGACAAGCAGTACTTC
TRBJ1-5,TRBV28,TRBD1,NA,CASRMDRGHQPQHF,TGTGCCAGCAGAATGGACAGGGGGCATCAGCCCCAGCATTTT
TRBJ2-7,TRBV4-1,TRBD2,NA,CASSLRKAGGTSGSHEQYF,TGCGCCAGCAGCCTGCGAAAGGCTGGTGGGACTAGCGGGAGCCACGAGCAGTACTTC
TRBJ2-2,TRBV9,NA,few,CASSVSSLNTGELFF,TGTGCCAGCAGCGTTAGTAGCTTAAACACCGGGGAGCTGTTTTTT
TRBJ1-3,TRBV18,NA,NA,CASSPFLSSGNTIYF,TGTGCCAGCTCCCCTTTCCTGAGCTCTGGAAACACCATATATTTT
TRBJ2-7,TRBV5-1,TRBD2,NA,CASSWWTSVYEQYF,TGCGCCAGCAGTTGGTGGACTAGCGTCTACGAGCAGTACTTC
TRBJ2-1,TRBV5-1,TRBD2,NA,CASGEGWNEQFF,TGCGCCAGCGGGGAGGGCTGGAATGAGCAGTTCTTC
TRBJ1-1,TRBV12-3/TRBV12-4,NA,NA,CASTPPAGGAFF,TGTGCCAGCACACCTCCCGCAGGAGGAGCTTTCTTT
TRBJ2-1,TRBV19,TRBD2,NA,CASHVHPGGEQFF,TGTGCCAGTCACGTACACCCGGGAGGTGAGCAGTTCTTC
TRBJ1-1,TRBV7-9,NA,NA,CASTTLSRGRGTEAFF,TGTGCCAGCACCACCCTATCCAGGGGCCGGGGCACTGAAGCTTTCTTT
TRBJ1-1,TRBV12-3/TRBV12-4,NA,NA,CASSLATGTEAFF,TGTGCCAGCAGTTTAGCTACCGGGACTGAAGCTTTCTTT
TRBJ1-6,TRBV7-2,TRBD1,NA,CASSGTGLYNSPLHF,TGTGCCAGCAGCGGGACAGGACTATATAATTCACCCCTCCACTTT
TRBJ2-7,TRBV30,TRBD2,NA,CAWSSKAGRLYEQYF,TGTGCCTGGAGCTCCAAAGCGGGGAGACTTTACGAGCAGTACTTC
TRBJ2-7,TRBV5-1,NA,few,CASSLASATYEQYF,TGCGCCAGCAGCTTGGCTAGCGCAACCTACGAGCAGTACTTC
TRBJ1-1,TRBV5-1,TRBD1,NA,CATDRFNVGSEAFF,TGCGCCACGGACAGGTTTAATGTGGGGTCTGAAGCTTTCTTT
TRBJ1-3,TRBV6-5,NA,NA,CASSLSRTSGNTIYF,TGTGCCAGCAGCCTCAGTAGGACTTCGGGAAACACCATATATTTT
TRBJ2-7,TRBV5-1,TRBD1,NA,CASSYDRVLYEQYF,TGCGCCAGCAGCTACGACAGGGTTTTATACGAGCAGTACTTC
TRBJ2-3,TRBV15,NA,NA,CATSRGSSRNTDTQYF,TGTGCCACCAGCAGAGGGTCTAGCAGGAACACAGATACGCAGTATTTT
TRBJ1-2,TRBV28,NA,NA,CAGGTDYGYTF,TGTGCCGGGGGGACGGATTATGGCTACACCTTC
TRBJ2-1,TRBV7-9,TRBD1,once,CASSQGQGPSYNEQFF,TGTGCCAGCAGCCAAGGACAGGGGCCTTCCTACAATGAGCAGTTCTTC
TRBJ1-2,TRBV11-2,NA,NA,CASSLDGRQIYGYTF,TGTGCCAGCAGCTTAGATGGTCGCCAGATCTATGGCTACACCTTC
TRBJ2-7,TRBV27,NA,NA,CASSPSSYEQYF,TGTGCCAGCAGCCCTAGCTCCTACGAGCAGTACTTC
TRBJ2-2,TRBV19,TRBD2,once,CASSIMREAWAGELFF,TGTGCCAGTAGTATCATGCGGGAGGCTTGGGCCGGGGAGCTGTTTTTT
TRBJ1-5,TRBV19,NA,few,CASSRRGADNQPQHF,TGTGCCAGTTCTCGCCGGGGGGCGGACAATCAGCCCCAGCATTTT
TRBJ1-1,TRBV7-3,NA,few,CASSRNQGDTEAFF,TGTGCCAGCAGCCGAAACCAGGGTGACACTGAAGCTTTCTTT
TRBJ1-5,TRBV19,NA,few,CASSRRVQPQHF,TGTGCCAGTAGCCGGAGGGTTCAGCCCCAGCATTTT
TRBJ1-1,TRBV6-5,NA,NA,CASSALTANTEAFF,TGTGCCAGCAGCGCTTTAACAGCGAACACTGAAGCTTTCTTT